The 18 T cell receptor beta chains below were found in one sample sequenced in a study of cytomegalovirus exposure and HLA in healthy donors. Researchers ran the PCR with 60 Vbeta and 13 Jbeta primers. Measured with immunoSEQ multiplex PCR; TCRdb has only the in-frame clones, and not every one. The table includes about 210,000 clones, about 90% detected once. Specimen: PBMCs. These receptors all come from a boy between 2 and 10 years old in good health and CMV-seronegative.

The V gene is TRBV13, the J gene TRBJ2-5; 7 bases agree with TRBD1. TRBJ2-7 matches the DNA end more closely, so the J call is doubtful. Germline CDR1 is PRHDT and CDR2 is FYEKMQ (reference sequence). CDR3 length: 14 amino acids. The CDR3 loop is CASSPPGQSYEQYF. In DNA form, the CDR3 reads TGTGCCAGCAGCCCACCGGGACAGTCCTACGAGCAGTACTTC.

This chain joins TRBV10-3 and TRBJ2-1, with D maybe TRBD2 (5 bases). CDR3 size: 13 residues. CDR1 is ENHRY and CDR2 is SYGVKD in the germline V gene. The ends were cut back, 6 bases at V and 9 bases at J, with 15 bases in the middle. The CDR3 nucleotides read TGTGCCATCAGCGTCGCCACGGAGGCTGAGCAGTTCTTC. Amino acid sequence: CAISVATEAEQFF.

This clone has a handful of counts. In nucleotides, the CDR3 is TGTGCCAGCACCCACGGAGCGACTTTTGAAGCTTTCTTT. It codes for CASTHGATFEAFF. V and J are TRBV5-6 and TRBJ1-1, with unresolved D. The germline V gene encodes CDR1 SGHDT and CDR2 YYEEEE. V was shortened by 6 bases and J by 7 bases, with 16 bases between the two germline ends. CDR3 length: 13 residues.

The chain has TRBV27 and TRBJ2-7; tentatively, D is TRBD2 (7 bases). V was cut by 5 bases and J by 4 bases, with 18 bases left in between. The CDR3 spans 15 residues. Germline loops: CDR1 MNHEY, CDR2 SMNVEV (reference sequence). Here the CDR3 reads CASSPVMGGAYEQYF. In nucleotides, the CDR3 is TGTGCCAGCAGTCCTGTAATGGGGGGGGCTTACGAGCAGTACTTC.

The rearrangement joins TRBV15 to TRBJ1-1; D gene unclear. The germline CDR1 and CDR2 sequences are LNHNV and YYDKDF (reference sequence). Trimming cost V 0 bases and J 6 bases, with 11 bases left between them. This CDR3 has 14 residues. The CDR3 here is CATSRDRMGAEAFF. The CDR3 DNA follows: TGTGCCACCAGCAGAGATCGAATGGGCGCTGAAGCTTTCTTT.

This chain links TRBV19 with TRBJ1-2; D is perhaps TRBD1 (6 bases). The CDR3 contains 16 residues. Germline V gene data show CDR1 as LNHDA and CDR2 as SQIVND (reference sequence). Trimming removed 7 bases from V and 2 bases from J, with 20 bases in between. The CDR3 is CASTTWGVRGNYGYTF. CDR3 DNA: TGTGCCAGTACTACGTGGGGAGTGAGGGGGAACTATGGCTACACCTTC. The full variable domain, in which reference TRBV19 and TRBJ1-2 provide the parts outside the CDR3, is DGGITQSPKYLFRKEGQNVTLSCEQNLNHDAMYWYRQDPGQGLRLIYYSQIVNDFQKGDIAEGYSVSREKKESFPLTVTSAQKNPTAFYLCASTTWGVRGNYGYTFGSGTRLTVV.

This clone was observed a few times. The chain couples TRBV28 to TRBJ1-5; D is possibly TRBD1 (6 bases). Germline CDR1 reads MDHEN; CDR2 reads SYDVKM. The CDR3 spans 16 residues. Trimming stripped 1 base from V and 9 bases from J, with 19 bases between. CDR3: CASSLSYRASSRPQHF. CDR3 in DNA: TGTGCCAGCAGTTTATCTTACAGGGCCTCTTCTCGGCCCCAGCATTTT.

The chain employs TRBV27 and TRBJ1-2, with D tentatively TRBD1 (5 bases). Trimming shortened V by 5 bases and J by 8 bases, and 12 bases separated the two germline ends. Germline V gives CDR1 MNHEY, CDR2 SMNVEV (reference sequence). This CDR3 region has 12 residues. The CDR3 region is CASSPWGWGYTF. Written as DNA, the CDR3 is TGTGCCAGCAGTCCATGGGGCTGGGGCTACACCTTC.

J is TRBJ2-5 and V is TRBV11-1; a weak D match, TRBD1 (6 bases). V lost 2 bases to trimming and J lost 2 bases, with 18 bases between them. This CDR3 is 17 amino acids long. Germline values: CDR1 SGHAT, CDR2 FQDESV (reference sequence). The CDR3 spells CASSLRGSGTRQETQYF. DNA of the CDR3: TGTGCCAGCAGCTTAAGGGGATCCGGGACAAGACAAGAGACCCAGTACTTC.

This clone appeared a few times. The CDR3 here is CASSATYEQYF. In DNA, the CDR3 is TGTGCCAGCAGTGCCACCTACGAGCAGTACTTC. This sequence joins TRBV6-1 and TRBJ2-7; D remains ambiguous. Germline lookup yields CDR1 MNHNS and CDR2 SASEGT. This CDR3 spans 11 amino acids. Trimming removed 4 bases at V and 2 bases at J, with 3 bases between.

This clone was picked up one time. The genes are TRBV4-1 and TRBJ2-1; D possibly corresponds to TRBD2 (5 bases). Germline V gene lookup returns CDR1 MGHRA and CDR2 YSYEKL. The CDR3 has 16 residues. V dropped 4 bases and J dropped 7 bases, with 20 bases sitting between them. In DNA, the CDR3 is TGCGCCAGCAGCCTCACCTCTGGGAGTTTTACGAATGAGCAGTTCTTC. It translates to CASSLTSGSFTNEQFF.

The chain links TRBV29-1 to TRBJ2-1; TRBD2 matches at 11 bases. Germline V gene lookup returns CDR1 SQVTM and CDR2 ANQGSEA. This CDR3 has 15 residues. V lost 1 base to trimming and J lost 3 bases; unmatched junction nucleotides: 2. The chain's CDR3 is CSVEGLAGNYNEQFF. In DNA form, the CDR3 reads TGCAGCGTTGAAGGACTAGCGGGGAACTACAATGAGCAGTTCTTC.

This clone was picked up a small number of times. The rearrangement joins TRBV7-2 to TRBJ2-7; the match to TRBD2 covers 10 bases. This CDR3 is 14 amino acids long. CDR1 is SGHTA, CDR2 FQGNSA, per germline. Trimming at V came to 4 bases and at J to 6 bases, leaving 6 bases not matched to a gene. CDR3 in amino acids: CASSSMGTSVEQYF. CDR3 DNA: TGTGCCAGCAGCTCCATGGGGACTAGCGTCGAGCAGTACTTC.

The CDR3 protein is CASSRDRGETQYF. The CDR3 region has the DNA TGTGCCAGCTCCCGGGACAGGGGGGAGACCCAGTACTTC. The V and J genes are TRBV6-1 and TRBJ2-5; TRBD1 matches at 11 bases. The CDR3 runs to 13 residues. Germline trimming cut 8 bases from V and 5 bases from J; bases unmatched to any gene: 4. The V gene's germline CDR1 is MNHNS and CDR2 SASEGT.

The genes are TRBV19 and TRBJ2-5, with 14 bases that match TRBD2. Trimming cost V 5 bases and J 5 bases; bases outside gene matches: 4. CDR3 size: 15 residues. Germline CDR1 reads LNHDA; CDR2 reads SQIVND (reference sequence). CDR3 sequence reads: CASSGTSGSPETQYF. CDR3 bases: TGTGCCAGTAGTGGGACTAGCGGGAGTCCGGAGACCCAGTACTTC. Supplemented by reference TRBV19 and TRBJ2-5, the full variable domain reads DGGITQSPKYLFRKEGQNVTLSCEQNLNHDAMYWYRQDPGQGLRLIYYSQIVNDFQKGDIAEGYSVSREKKESFPLTVTSAQKNPTAFYLCASSGTSGSPETQYFGPGTRLLVL.

This clone was observed once. The chain links TRBV28 to TRBJ1-1; TRBD1 matches at 8 bases. The length of the CDR3 is 12 residues. The J segment lost 7 bases and the V segment lost 5 bases, leaving 3 bases of the junction unmatched. Germline CDR1 MDHEN, CDR2 SYDVKM. The CDR3 nucleotides are TGTGCCAGCAGTCCTGGACAGGGTGAAGCTTTCTTT. Its translation is CASSPGQGEAFF.

This clone was found once. The chain employs TRBV7-9 and TRBJ2-3; 10 bases are a match to TRBD2. V dropped 5 bases and J dropped 5; count of bases not matched to a gene: 7. This CDR3 region has 15 residues. Germline CDR1 reads SEHNR; CDR2 reads FQNEAQ (reference sequence). CDR3 sequence reads: CASSPSGGAGDTQYF. The CDR3 DNA reads as TGTGCCAGCAGCCCGAGCGGGGGGGCAGGAGATACGCAGTATTTT.

V usage is TRBV4-2 and J usage is TRBJ2-2; 9 nucleotides line up with TRBD2. V lost 4 bases to trimming and J lost 4 bases; unmatched junction nucleotides: 7. This CDR3 has 16 amino acids. Germline CDR1 is LGHNA and CDR2 is YNFKEQ. CDR3 sequence reads: CASSRAGLATTGELFF. The CDR3 nucleotides are TGTGCCAGCAGCCGAGCAGGACTAGCGACCACCGGGGAGCTGTTTTTT.